This T cell receptor beta chain stems from a study of cytomegalovirus exposure and HLA in healthy donors. The study, taken as a whole, reports: Presence/absence analyses assumed roughly uniform sequencing depth across donors. Later analysis reportedly placed an Asian-associated ancestry cluster below the approximately 650-donor mean in N-insertions. Some public TCRs appeared in many individuals, while most sequences were rare.

Concerning this clone itself: As yet, its antigen is unknown.

PCR was performed using 60 Vbeta and 13 Jbeta primers. Sequenced by immunoSEQ multiplex PCR; TCRdb stores in-frame clones only, minus some. The data hold 150,000 or so clones, with roughly 83% observed a single time. Germline V CDR1 and CDR2: WNHNN, SYGVQD (reference sequence). This CDR3 region has 18 residues. With V trimmed by 4 bases and J by 0 bases, 10 bases remained unmatched. The V call is TRBV10-1, the J call TRBJ1-3; 9 nucleotides match TRBD1. The receptor comes from a man aged 25 to 40 in good health and CMV-seropositive. The specimen sequenced was PBMCs. Written as DNA, the CDR3 is TGCGCCAGCAGTGCATTGACAGGGGGTGAGAGCTCTGGAAACACCATATATTTT. Protein: CASSALTGGESSGNTIYF.